Listed here are 4 T cell receptor beta chains from one sample, sequenced in a study of CD8+CD57+ T cells in acquired aplastic anemia. TCR beta VDJ and CDR3 profiling used genomic DNA as template. TCRdb reanalysed the reads using MiXCR and keeps one entry per CDR3 protein. The sample includes 450,000 to 600,000 distinct CDR3 sequences, under 40% seen only once; the top ten take 0.7% to 1%. Sequenced patients had shown CD8+CD57+ cell expansion by flow cytometry. Specimen: sorted CD4+, CD8+, or CD8+CD57+ T cells (not recorded which) from PBMCs. The receptors were sampled from a human donor with aplastic anemia.

This clonotype was detected many times. The chain recombines TRBV14 with TRBJ2-3, with D uncertain. The V and J ends lost 5 bases and 2 bases respectively, with 5 bases between them. The CDR3 has 12 amino acids. Per germline, CDR1 SGHDN and CDR2 FVKESK. This CDR3 is CASSSFTDTQYF. The CDR3 DNA reads TGTGCCAGCAGCTCCTTCACAGATACGCAGTATTTT.

This clonotype appeared many times. The J gene is TRBJ2-1, the V gene TRBV19, with 14 bases matching TRBD2. This CDR3 comprises 15 residues. The ends lost 7 bases at V and 6 bases at J; junction bases unmatched: 5. Germline-derived CDR1 and CDR2 are LNHDA and SQIVND (reference sequence). CDR3 protein: CASTGLAGGVNEQFF. CDR3 nucleotide sequence: TGTGCCAGTACTGGACTAGCGGGGGGTGTCAATGAGCAGTTCTTC.

At least ten counts were recorded for this clonotype. The chain recombines TRBV25-1 with TRBJ1-2; D is unresolved. V shed 5 bases and J shed 6 bases, with 7 bases lying between them. From germline, CDR1 is MGHDK and CDR2 SYGVNS. CDR3 length: 11 amino acids. The CDR3 region is CASSSGNGYTF. In DNA, the CDR3 is TGTGCCAGCAGTTCGGGAAATGGCTACACCTTC.

V and J are TRBV12-3 or TRBV12-4 and TRBJ2-7, with D uncertain. Trimming removed 1 base from V and 7 bases from J, with 8 bases in between. This CDR3 spans 12 amino acids. The CDR3 DNA follows: TGTGCCAGCAGTTTAGTCCTCTTGGAGCAGTACTTC. Its translation is CASSLVLLEQYF.